This T cell receptor beta chain was recorded in a study of T cells in Graves' hyperthyroidism and ophthalmopathy. Study findings and constraints: Blood samples included most of the expanded thyroid clonotypes exceeding 0.001.

This clonotype was counted only a few times. Its antigen remains unidentified. Amplification targeted TCR beta CDR3 regions from RNA transcripts. Using the HTBI primer set, a first-round RT-PCR was run on the TCR CDR3. MiXCR was run by TCRdb on the multiplex PCR reads, yielding one entry per CDR3 protein. The sample lists 350,000 or so distinct CDR3 sequences; about a sixth were seen once. Germline values: CDR1 SGHRS, CDR2 YFSETQ. This CDR3 region has 15 residues. Deletions cut 3 bases from V and 2 bases from J, with 9 bases between. The sequence was obtained from a woman between 25 and 40 years old with Graves' hyperthyroidism that later progressed to Graves' ophthalmopathy. The rearrangement uses TRBV5-1 and TRBJ2-6, with D perhaps given as TRBD1 or TRBD2 (5 bases each). The sequencing input was blood. CDR3 coding DNA: TGCGCCAGCAGCTCTAGGGACGCTGGGGCCAACGTCCTGACTTTC. Its translation is CASSSRDAGANVLTF.